The clone carrying this T cell receptor beta chain appeared a single time. This sample is part of a study of blood T cell repertoires in COVID-19. Sequencing was performed with immunoSEQ multiplex PCR; in TCRdb, only in-frame clones are kept and a portion is missing. Of approximately 210,000 clones listed, over 65% are singletons. The source of this sequence is a woman between 65 and 79 years old with active or convalescent COVID-19. Input material: peripheral blood.

CDR3 sequence reads: CASSSQLAGGGYNEQFF. The CDR3 DNA reads as TGTGCCAGCAGCTCCCAGCTAGCGGGAGGGGGTTACAATGAGCAGTTCTTC. The chain has TRBV7-9 and TRBJ2-1; TRBD2 agrees at 12 bases. The germline V gene encodes CDR1 SEHNR and CDR2 FQNEAQ (reference sequence). Trimming took 4 bases from V and 4 from J; bases not matched to a gene: 8. CDR3 length: 17 residues.